This T cell receptor beta chain was obtained from a study of blood T cell repertoires in COVID-19. How the authors handled the data: Estimates of nucleated cell counts were drawn from the amplification of reference gene primers. Produced via immunoSEQ multiplex PCR; TCRdb's table is partial and in-frame only. Clone size and the V and J calls come from that table; the DNA yielded D and trimming. This sample has 350,000 to 450,000 clones, with 80% to 90% found just once. Two negative PCRs, clearance, or symptom resolution were required of recovered Cohort 3 donors. The germline gives CDR1 LGHNA, CDR2 YNFKEQ. The CDR3 is 13 amino acids. V lost 4 bases and J lost 6, with 13 bases in between.

V gene TRBV4-2 combines with J gene TRBJ2-7, with TRBD1 as a possible D gene (6 bases). Sequencing used PBMCs or T cells enriched from blood (not recorded which). This TCR came from a man aged 30 to 45 who had recovered from COVID-19. For the CDR3, the DNA is TGTGCCAGCAGCCTTCTGGGGGCGGCCGAGCAGTACTTC. Translation gives CASSLLGAAEQYF.